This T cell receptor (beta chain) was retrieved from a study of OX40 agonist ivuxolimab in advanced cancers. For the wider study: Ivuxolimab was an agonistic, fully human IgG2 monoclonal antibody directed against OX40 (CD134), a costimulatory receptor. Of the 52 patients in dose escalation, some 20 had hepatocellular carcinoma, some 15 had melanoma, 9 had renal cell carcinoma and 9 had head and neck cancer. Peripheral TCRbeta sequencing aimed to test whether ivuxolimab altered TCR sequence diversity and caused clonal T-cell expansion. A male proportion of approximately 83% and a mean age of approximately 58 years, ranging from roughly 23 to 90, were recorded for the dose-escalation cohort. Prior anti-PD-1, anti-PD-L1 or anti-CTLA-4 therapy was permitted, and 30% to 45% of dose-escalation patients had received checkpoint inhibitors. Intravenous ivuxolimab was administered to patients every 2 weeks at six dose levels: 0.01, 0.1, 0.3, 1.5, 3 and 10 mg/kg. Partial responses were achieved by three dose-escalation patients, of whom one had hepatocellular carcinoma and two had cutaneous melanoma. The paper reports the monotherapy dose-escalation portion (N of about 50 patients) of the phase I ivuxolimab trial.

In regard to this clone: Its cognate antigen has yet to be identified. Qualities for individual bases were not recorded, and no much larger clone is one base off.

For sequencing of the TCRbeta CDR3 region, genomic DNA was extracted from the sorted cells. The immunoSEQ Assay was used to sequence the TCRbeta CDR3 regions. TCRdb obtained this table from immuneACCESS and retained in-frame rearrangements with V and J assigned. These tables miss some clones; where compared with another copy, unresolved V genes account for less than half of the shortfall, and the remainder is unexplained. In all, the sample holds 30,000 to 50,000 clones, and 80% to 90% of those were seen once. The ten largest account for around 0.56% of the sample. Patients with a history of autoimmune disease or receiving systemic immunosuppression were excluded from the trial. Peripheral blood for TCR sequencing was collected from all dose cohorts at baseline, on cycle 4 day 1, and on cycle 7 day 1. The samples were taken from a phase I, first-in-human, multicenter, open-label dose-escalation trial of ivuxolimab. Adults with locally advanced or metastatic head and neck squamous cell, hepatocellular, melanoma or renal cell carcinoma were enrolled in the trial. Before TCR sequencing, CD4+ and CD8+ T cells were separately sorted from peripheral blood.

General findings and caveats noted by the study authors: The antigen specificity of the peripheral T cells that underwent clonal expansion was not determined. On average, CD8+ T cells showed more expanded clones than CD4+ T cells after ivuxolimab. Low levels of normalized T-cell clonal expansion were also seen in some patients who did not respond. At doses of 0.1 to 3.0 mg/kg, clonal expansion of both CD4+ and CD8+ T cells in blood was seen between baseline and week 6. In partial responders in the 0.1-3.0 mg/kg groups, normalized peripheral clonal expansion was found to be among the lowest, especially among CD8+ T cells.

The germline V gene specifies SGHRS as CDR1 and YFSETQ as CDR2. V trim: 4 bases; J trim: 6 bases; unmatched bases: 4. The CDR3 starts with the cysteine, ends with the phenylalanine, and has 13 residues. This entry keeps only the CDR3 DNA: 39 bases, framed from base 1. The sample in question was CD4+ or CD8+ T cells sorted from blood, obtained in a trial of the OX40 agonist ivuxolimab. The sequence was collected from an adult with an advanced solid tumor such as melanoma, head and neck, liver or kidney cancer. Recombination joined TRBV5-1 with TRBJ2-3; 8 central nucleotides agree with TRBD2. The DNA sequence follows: TGCGCCAGCAGCCCCCGGGGGGGGGATACGCAGTATTTT. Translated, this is CASSPRGGDTQYF.